This record covers a single TCR beta chain. The antigen remains unidentified. Blood draws occurred at baseline, cycle 4 day 1, and cycle 7 day 1. Method: immunoSEQ multiplex PCR; TCRdb's copy keeps in-frame clones and lacks some. The table lists 30,000 or so clones, around four fifths of them singletons. This CDR3 spans 16 amino acids. Germline values: CDR1 SEHNR, CDR2 FQNEAQ (reference sequence). V was clipped by 1 base and J by 8 bases; unmatched bases: 8. The sample comes from a study of OX40 agonist ivuxolimab in advanced cancers. Overall study context: The dose-escalation group included hepatocellular carcinoma, melanoma, renal cell carcinoma and head and neck cancer. Study findings and constraints: Certain nonresponders likewise exhibited a low normalized T-cell clonal expansion. The mean number of expanded clones was higher in CD8+ T cells than in CD4+.

The sequenced sample was CD4+ or CD8+ T cells sorted from blood, obtained in a trial of the OX40 agonist ivuxolimab. The rearrangement uses TRBV7-9 and TRBJ2-1, with 10 bases matching TRBD2. The sequence was obtained from an adult with an advanced solid tumor such as melanoma, head and neck, liver or kidney cancer. The DNA of the CDR3 is TGTGCCAGCAGCTTAGAGAGGGGACTAGCGTACTATGAGCAGTTCTTC. It encodes CASSLERGLAYYEQFF.